The 9 T cell receptor beta chains given below trace back to one sample, sequenced in a study of T-cell reconstitution after alpha-beta-depleted transplantation in children. Preparation of the TCRbeta library involved a method that used unique molecular identifiers. TCRdb independently ran MiXCR on the PCR reads; one entry per CDR3 protein. The table has roughly 500,000 distinct CDR3 sequences, around 12% seen once; the top ten hold more than 5.5%. This material consisted of PBMCs from the stem cell graft donor, taken from the stem cell graft. The receptor set was obtained from a human donor who donated a stem cell graft to a child with combined immunodeficiency.

Only a few counts were recorded for this clonotype. The chain uses TRBV20-1 and TRBJ1-1, with a possible D match to TRBD1 (6 bases). The germline V gene has CDR1 DFQATT and CDR2 SNEGSKA (reference sequence). Trimming stripped 6 bases from V and 1 base from J, with 15 bases between. The CDR3 runs to 14 residues. This CDR3 is CSAQTGTTNTEAFF. In nucleotides, the CDR3 is TGCAGTGCCCAGACAGGTACCACGAACACTGAAGCTTTCTTT.

The V gene is TRBV7-3, the J gene TRBJ2-5; 8 bases are a match to TRBD2. Losses at the gene ends were 5 bases for V and 5 bases for J; bases not matched to a gene: 7. This CDR3 has 14 amino acids. CDR1 is SGHTA and CDR2 is FQGTGA in the germline V gene. The CDR3 here is CASSPGLGFETQYF. CDR3 DNA: TGTGCCAGCAGCCCGGGACTAGGTTTCGAGACCCAGTACTTC. Full variable domain (remainder filled in from reference TRBV7-3 and TRBJ2-5): GAGVSQTPSNKVTEKGKYVELRCDPISGHTALYWYRQSLGQGPEFLIYFQGTGAADDSGLPNDRFFAVRPEGSVSTLKIQRTERGDSAVYLCASSPGLGFETQYFGPGTRLLVL.

This chain joins TRBV20-1 and TRBJ2-1, with D perhaps TRBD1 or TRBD2 (5 bases each). CDR1 DFQATT and CDR2 SNEGSKA come from the germline V gene (reference sequence). The germline V and J ends were trimmed by 6 bases and 10 bases, with 25 bases remaining between them. The CDR3 totals 15 residues. CDR3 DNA sequence: TGCAGTGCGGAGTCCGGGACCGGGCCATCATCCGAGCAGTTCTTC. It yields the protein CSAESGTGPSSEQFF.

This clonotype has a handful of counts. The CDR3 DNA reads as TGTGCCAGCAGCTCGGTGCCGGGACTAGCGGGTTCTAACACCGGGGAGCTGTTTTTT. This encodes CASSSVPGLAGSNTGELFF. The chain recombines TRBV7-3 with TRBJ2-2, with 12 nucleotides matching TRBD2. The CDR3 is made up of 19 amino acids. V shed 4 bases and J 2 bases; nucleotides not matched to a gene: 11. Germline V gene lookup returns CDR1 SGHTA and CDR2 FQGTGA.

V and J are TRBV12-3 or TRBV12-4 and TRBJ1-1; D is unclear. The length of the CDR3 is 14 residues. V shed 0 bases and J shed 1 base, with 6 bases lying between them. Here the CDR3 reads CASSLAPGNTEAFF. In DNA, the CDR3 is TGTGCCAGCAGTTTAGCCCCAGGGAACACTGAAGCTTTCTTT.

There are a few counts of this clonotype. This chain connects TRBV6-1 to TRBJ2-7, with TRBD2 identical over 8 bases. CDR3 length: 14 residues. V shed 6 bases, J shed 5 bases, and the junction held 9 bases outside the gene matches. Germline assignment: CDR1 MNHNS and CDR2 SASEGT. The CDR3 nucleotides read TGTGCCAGCAGCTTCGGGGGGGCTAGAGACGAGCAGTACTTC. Protein sequence: CASSFGGARDEQYF.

A single count supports this clonotype. CDR3 bases: TGTGCCAGCAGCGTAGGACGAGGACCTAATGAAAAACTGTTTTTT. Its protein product is CASSVGRGPNEKLFF. The rearrangement uses TRBV9 and TRBJ1-4, with unresolved D. Trimming pared 0 bases from V and 3 bases from J, leaving 9 bases between. Germline assignment: CDR1 SGDLS and CDR2 YYNGEE. The CDR3 has 15 amino acids.

A remark on this clonotype: The junction shows a germline mismatch at one end, possibly a read error. The chain combines TRBV5-1 with TRBJ1-5, with D hard to call. CDR3 size: 15 residues. Germline CDR1 is SGHRS and CDR2 is YFSETQ. The CDR3: CARSLSDGKNQPQHF. The CDR3 region has the DNA TGCGCCAGGAGCTTGTCGGACGGGAAAAATCAGCCCCAGCATTTT.

The chain links TRBV20-1 to TRBJ1-2, with D possibly matching TRBD1 (6 bases). Germline assignment: CDR1 DFQATT and CDR2 SNEGSKA (reference sequence). Trimming shortened V by 0 bases and J by 5 bases, and 10 bases separated the two germline ends. The CDR3 covers 13 residues. The DNA for the CDR3 is TGCAGTGCTAGAGACACAGGGTTGTATGGCTACACCTTC. It translates to CSARDTGLYGYTF.